These 18 T cell receptor beta chains share one sample of origin, sequenced in a study of CD8 T cells in ankylosing spondylitis. TCRdb ran MiXCR on the 5' RACE reads and lists one entry per CDR3 protein. In the table there are 200,000 to 250,000 distinct CDR3 sequences, roughly 32% of which are singletons. The source material was blood, either unsorted or a sorted T cell fraction (not recorded which). The origin of the receptors is a male donor with ankylosing spondylitis or in good health (not recorded which).

J is TRBJ2-7 and V is TRBV7-9; D remains ambiguous. V lost 2 bases and J 3 bases, leaving 14 bases between the germline ends. This CDR3 comprises 15 residues. Germline CDR1 is SEHNR and CDR2 is FQNEAQ (reference sequence). DNA of the CDR3: TGTGCCAGCAGCTTATATCTAGGTGGGGACTACGAGCAGTACTTC. Translating it yields CASSLYLGGDYEQYF.

The V call is TRBV2, the J call TRBJ1-1; a possible D gene is TRBD1 (5 bases). The CDR3 is made up of 14 amino acids. The V end was cut by 4 bases, the J end by 0 bases, with 9 bases between. The germline CDR1 and CDR2 sequences are SNHLY and FYNNEI. CDR3 sequence reads: CASSGGRVNTEAFF. CDR3 nucleotide sequence: TGTGCCAGCAGTGGGGGCAGAGTGAACACTGAAGCTTTCTTT.

This clonotype was seen repeatedly, ten times or more. The chain uses TRBV6-1 and TRBJ2-7; TRBD2 matches at 11 bases. Germline trimming cut 6 bases from V and 2 bases from J; bases unmatched to any gene: 6. CDR1 is MNHNS, CDR2 SASEGT, per germline. This CDR3 is 15 amino acids long. CDR3: CASRVAGGATYEQYF. CDR3 bases: TGTGCCAGCAGAGTAGCGGGGGGGGCAACCTACGAGCAGTACTTC.

In this sample, this clonotype turned up a few times. The gene calls are TRBV10-3 and TRBJ2-3; TRBD2 matches 15 bases. Trimming cost V 10 bases and J 3 bases; bases outside gene matches: 8. Germline V gene sequence: CDR1 ENHRY, CDR2 SYGVKD. There are 16 residues in the CDR3. The CDR3 protein is CATLQGTSGGTDTQYF. CDR3 sequence (DNA): TGTGCCACGCTACAAGGGACTAGCGGGGGGACAGATACGCAGTATTTT.

This clonotype was detected ten times or more. V is TRBV20-1 and J is TRBJ2-7; D remains ambiguous. CDR3 length equals 12 residues. Germline V gives CDR1 DFQATT, CDR2 SNEGSKA (reference sequence). Trimming cost V 4 bases and J 3 bases, with 10 bases left between them. CDR3 sequence (DNA): TGCAGTGCTACGGGCGGCGGCTACGAGCAGTACTTC. It specifies CSATGGGYEQYF.

This sequence joins TRBV6-1 and TRBJ2-7; TRBD1 is a possible D gene (5 bases). The length of the CDR3 is 10 residues. V shed 9 bases and J shed 3 bases, with 6 bases lying between them. Germline V gene sequence: CDR1 MNHNS, CDR2 SASEGT. CDR3 residues: CASTGYEQYF. DNA for the CDR3: TGTGCCAGTACAGGCTACGAGCAGTACTTC.

In this sample, this clonotype turned up a few times. The chain carries TRBV28 and TRBJ2-3; 8 bases agree with TRBD2. Germline CDR1 MDHEN, CDR2 SYDVKM. The junction had 7 bases not matched to a gene; V was cut back by 6 bases and J by 2 bases. This CDR3 contains 15 residues. CDR3 sequence reads: CASSPTGGHTDTQYF. The CDR3 DNA reads TGTGCCAGCAGCCCCACGGGGGGGCACACAGATACGCAGTATTTT. The full variable domain, in which reference TRBV28 and TRBJ2-3 provide the parts outside the CDR3, is DVKVTQSSRYLVKRTGEKVFLECVQDMDHENMFWYRQDPGLGLRLIYFSYDVKMKEKGDIPEGYSVSREKKERFSLILESASTNQTSMYLCASSPTGGHTDTQYFGPGTRLTVL.

This chain joins TRBV12-3 or TRBV12-4 and TRBJ2-7, with 8 bases identical to TRBD2. The CDR3 loop spans 17 amino acids. Trimming removed 3 bases from V and 4 bases from J; junction bases left unmatched: 14. The CDR3 DNA follows: TGTGCCAGCAGTTTGCCGGGGGGTAGCGGGGTACTTTACGAGCAGTACTTC. Its protein is CASSLPGGSGVLYEQYF.

The chain joins TRBV7-2 to TRBJ2-7; D ambiguous. Germline V gene sequence: CDR1 SGHTA, CDR2 FQGNSA. The CDR3 runs to 14 residues. Trimming cost V 2 bases and J 0 bases, with 8 bases left between them. This chain's CDR3 is CASSLMSASYEQYF. CDR3 DNA: TGTGCCAGCAGCTTAATGTCAGCCTCCTACGAGCAGTACTTC.

The genes are TRBV6-1 and TRBJ2-2; D possibly corresponds to TRBD2 (6 bases). The germline CDR1 and CDR2 sequences are MNHNS and SASEGT. The CDR3 runs 14 residues. V was trimmed by 8 bases and J by 9 bases, leaving 19 bases between them. The CDR3 bases are TGTGCCAGCGGGGAGGACATGAGGTCGTGGGAGCTGTTTTTT. Encoded protein: CASGEDMRSWELFF.

The J gene is TRBJ1-1, the V gene TRBV29-1; possible D gene TRBD1, 5 bases. This CDR3 has 10 residues. Between the trimmed V and J ends, which lost 7 bases and 3 bases, there was a span of 6 bases. Germline CDR1 and CDR2: SQVTM and ANQGSEA. The CDR3 DNA reads as TGCAGCGCAGGGTACACTGAAGCTTTCTTT. This encodes CSAGYTEAFF.

This clonotype has ten or more counts. CDR3: CSAAQGRDSNQPQHF. The DNA of the CDR3 is TGCAGTGCTGCGCAGGGACGGGATAGCAATCAGCCCCAGCATTTT. The chain carries TRBV20-1 and TRBJ1-5; TRBD1 might be the D (5 bases). This CDR3 is 15 amino acids long. Trimming took 5 bases from V and 0 from J, leaving 14 bases between them. From germline, CDR1 is DFQATT and CDR2 SNEGSKA (reference sequence).

This clonotype was recorded once. This rearrangement joins TRBV9 to TRBJ2-1, with TRBD2 identical over 11 bases. The CDR3 is 15 amino acids. V was pared by 6 bases and J by 6 bases, with 8 bases of the junction left unmatched. In germline, CDR1 is SGDLS, CDR2 YYNGEE. CDR3 amino acids: CASNPGTSGPNEQFF. The CDR3 region has the DNA TGTGCCAGCAACCCCGGGACTAGCGGCCCCAATGAGCAGTTCTTC.

The chain is built from TRBV9 and TRBJ1-1; D is possibly TRBD1 (5 bases). V was pared by 4 bases and J by 11 bases, with 21 bases between. Looked up from germline, CDR1 is SGDLS and CDR2 is YYNGEE. This CDR3 has 14 amino acids. CDR3 sequence: CASSPGQVGDDAFF. The CDR3 DNA sequence: TGTGCCAGCAGCCCAGGGCAGGTAGGGGACGACGCTTTCTTT.

The chain recombines TRBV20-1 with TRBJ2-5; TRBD2 matches at 13 bases. Germline trimming cut 6 bases from V and 0 bases from J; bases unmatched to any gene: 4. Germline V gives CDR1 DFQATT, CDR2 SNEGSKA (reference sequence). This CDR3 region has 15 residues. The CDR3 sequence: CSARTSGGYQETQYF. DNA for the CDR3: TGCAGTGCCAGGACTAGCGGGGGTTACCAAGAGACCCAGTACTTC.

In this sample, this clonotype turned up a few times. V gene TRBV25-1 combines with J gene TRBJ1-2, with 7 bases aligning to TRBD1. V dropped 4 bases and J dropped 5; count of bases not matched to a gene: 4. The CDR3 spans 13 residues. Looked up from germline, CDR1 is MGHDK and CDR2 is SYGVNS. CDR3 loop: CASSVQGGYGYTF. The CDR3 coding sequence is TGTGCCAGCAGTGTTCAGGGGGGATATGGCTACACCTTC.

As DNA, the CDR3 is TGCAGTGCTAGAGATGCCGCAACCGACAATGAGCAGTTCTTC. It translates to CSARDAATDNEQFF. The genes are TRBV20-1 and TRBJ2-1; the D is unclear. The germline V and J ends were trimmed by 0 bases and 5 bases, with 11 bases remaining between them. Germline V CDR1 and CDR2: DFQATT, SNEGSKA (reference sequence). The CDR3 is made up of 14 amino acids.

The table lists this clonotype with a few counts. The V call is TRBV3-1, the J call TRBJ1-1, with TRBD1 matching 9 bases. In germline, CDR1 is LGHDT, CDR2 YNNKEL (reference sequence). V was clipped by 6 bases and J by 4 bases; unmatched bases: 9. CDR3 length equals 15 residues. The CDR3 loop reads CASRMGQGRSTEAFF. The CDR3 bases are TGTGCCAGCAGAATGGGACAGGGACGGAGCACTGAAGCTTTCTTT. The full variable domain, completed using reference TRBV3-1 and TRBJ1-1, is DTAVSQTPKYLVTQMGNDKSIKCEQNLGHDTMYWYKQDSKKFLKIMFSYNNKELIINETVPNRFSPKSPDKAHLNLHINSLELGDSAVYFCASRMGQGRSTEAFFGQGTRLTVV.